Listed below are T cell receptor beta chains from one sample, sequenced in a study of blood T cells in healthy people across ages. TCRdb called the 5' RACE reads again in MiXCR, with one record for every CDR3 protein. The profile shows roughly 650,000 distinct CDR3 sequences, 32% of them singletons. What was sequenced was blood. The receptors derive from a woman aged 80 or over in good health. Both conserved end residues are part of each CDR3. The D gene is left open where the match is weak. Rows may omit the clone size; those that give it use once, few, many or a size class.

clone_size: few; j_call: TRBJ2-1; v_call: TRBV2; d_call: TRBD2; cdr3_nt: TGTGCCAGCAGTGAAGGGACTAGCGGGGAGATACCCTACAATGAGCAGTTCTTC; cdr3_aa: CASSEGTSGEIPYNEQFF
clone_size: many; j_call: TRBJ2-5; v_call: TRBV5-1; d_call: -; cdr3_nt: TGCGCCAGCAGCTTGGTCCAGGGGCACGAGACCCAGTACTTC; cdr3_aa: CASSLVQGHETQYF
clone_size: few; j_call: TRBJ2-2; v_call: TRBV5-1; d_call: -; cdr3_nt: TGCGCCAGCAGCAACGGAGTAAACACCGGGGAGCTGTTTTTT; cdr3_aa: CASSNGVNTGELFF
clone_size: many; j_call: TRBJ2-1; v_call: TRBV14; d_call: -; cdr3_nt: TGTGCCAGCAGCCCCTGGGGACAACGACCGTTCTTC; cdr3_aa: CASSPWGQRPFF
clone_size: -; j_call: TRBJ2-3; v_call: TRBV12-3/TRBV12-4; d_call: TRBD1; cdr3_nt: TGTGCCAGCAGTTCCCGACAGGGCAGCACAGATGCGCAGTATTTT; cdr3_aa: CASSSRQGSTDAQYF
clone_size: many; j_call: TRBJ2-6; v_call: TRBV27; d_call: TRBD1; cdr3_nt: TGTGCCAGCACGCGGACAGGGCCCGGGGCCAACGTCCTGACTTTC; cdr3_aa: CASTRTGPGANVLTF
clone_size: many; j_call: TRBJ2-7; v_call: TRBV7-2; d_call: -; cdr3_nt: TGTGCCAGCAGCTTAAATGGGATGGGGGTCTACGAGCAGTACTTC; cdr3_aa: CASSLNGMGVYEQYF
clone_size: -; j_call: TRBJ1-5; v_call: TRBV7-2; d_call: -; cdr3_nt: TGTGCCAGCAGCTTAGCGCTAGGTCGGAACAATCAGCCCCAGCATTTT; cdr3_aa: CASSLALGRNNQPQHF
clone_size: -; j_call: TRBJ2-1; v_call: TRBV7-2; d_call: -; cdr3_nt: TGTGCCAGCAGCTTAGTGGCAGATAAATACAATGAGCAGTTCTTC; cdr3_aa: CASSLVADKYNEQFF
clone_size: many; j_call: TRBJ2-7; v_call: TRBV15; d_call: TRBD1; cdr3_nt: TGTGCCACCAGCAGAGATGGGGCGGGACAGGGGCTCTACGAGCAGTACTTC; cdr3_aa: CATSRDGAGQGLYEQYF
clone_size: few; j_call: TRBJ2-1; v_call: TRBV7-2; d_call: -; cdr3_nt: TGTGCCAGCAGCTTAGGGCCTAGCAGGGAGTTCTTC; cdr3_aa: CASSLGPSREFF
clone_size: -; j_call: TRBJ1-2; v_call: TRBV2; d_call: -; cdr3_nt: TGTGCCAGCATCAATTCGGGCGGGGGAGGAATTCAATCGAGCTATGGCTACACCTTC; cdr3_aa: CASINSGGGGIQSSYGYTF
clone_size: many; j_call: TRBJ1-6; v_call: TRBV25-1; d_call: TRBD1; cdr3_nt: TGTGCCAGCAGTGGACAGGGGAATAATTCACCCCTCCACTTT; cdr3_aa: CASSGQGNNSPLHF
clone_size: many; j_call: TRBJ1-2; v_call: TRBV7-2; d_call: -; cdr3_nt: TGTGCCAGCAGCTTCGATCCAGGACGGGCCTATGGCTACACCTTC; cdr3_aa: CASSFDPGRAYGYTF
clone_size: -; j_call: TRBJ2-2; v_call: TRBV11-1; d_call: TRBD2; cdr3_nt: TGTGCCAGCAGCTTTCGGCTAGCGGGGTCCATGGGTGACACCGGGGAGCTGTTTTTT; cdr3_aa: CASSFRLAGSMGDTGELFF
clone_size: -; j_call: TRBJ2-7; v_call: TRBV20-1; d_call: TRBD1; cdr3_nt: TGCAGTGCTACGGGACAGTTATACGAGCAGTACTTC; cdr3_aa: CSATGQLYEQYF
clone_size: -; j_call: TRBJ1-2; v_call: TRBV13; d_call: -; cdr3_nt: TGTGCCAGCAGCTTTCAAGGGGGTCAGAACTATGGCTACACCTTC; cdr3_aa: CASSFQGGQNYGYTF
clone_size: once; j_call: TRBJ1-6; v_call: TRBV9; d_call: -; cdr3_nt: TGTGCCAGCAGCGAGGGGGGGGACTATTCACCCCTCCACTTT; cdr3_aa: CASSEGGDYSPLHF
clone_size: many; j_call: TRBJ2-1; v_call: TRBV3-1; d_call: TRBD2; cdr3_nt: TGTGCCAGCAGCCAAGCTAGCGGGGGGAGTAATGAGCAGTTCTTC; cdr3_aa: CASSQASGGSNEQFF
clone_size: -; j_call: TRBJ2-7; v_call: TRBV5-1; d_call: TRBD1; cdr3_nt: TGCGCCAGCAGCCTGAAGGGACAGGGGATCTACGAGCAGTACTTC; cdr3_aa: CASSLKGQGIYEQYF
clone_size: few; j_call: TRBJ2-1; v_call: TRBV10-3; d_call: TRBD2; cdr3_nt: TGTGCCATCAGCCTTAAAGCGGGGGTAGAGGCCAACGATGAGCAGTTCTTC; cdr3_aa: CAISLKAGVEANDEQFF
clone_size: -; j_call: TRBJ1-1; v_call: TRBV4-2; d_call: -; cdr3_nt: TGTGCCAGCAGCCCCGGAGGAAGGGGACGGAACACTGAAGCTTTCTTT; cdr3_aa: CASSPGGRGRNTEAFF
clone_size: -; j_call: TRBJ1-1; v_call: TRBV15; d_call: -; cdr3_nt: TGTGCCACCAGCAGAGGTGGGACGAACACTGAAGCTTTCTTT; cdr3_aa: CATSRGGTNTEAFF
clone_size: many; j_call: TRBJ2-1; v_call: TRBV30; d_call: TRBD1; cdr3_nt: TGTGCCGGGGGGACAGGGGGCATCTACAATGAGCAGTTCTTC; cdr3_aa: CAGGTGGIYNEQFF
clone_size: -; j_call: TRBJ2-1; v_call: TRBV11-2; d_call: -; cdr3_nt: TGTGCCAGCAGCTTAGATACGGGCGGGGCAGCGGATGAGCAGTTCTTC; cdr3_aa: CASSLDTGGAADEQFF
clone_size: many; j_call: TRBJ1-1; v_call: TRBV5-1; d_call: TRBD1; cdr3_nt: TGCGCCAGCAGCCTAGACAGGGCTATCACTGAAGCTTTCTTT; cdr3_aa: CASSLDRAITEAFF
clone_size: many; j_call: TRBJ2-3; v_call: TRBV7-9; d_call: -; cdr3_nt: TGTGCCAGCAGCTTTGGCGACGGAGACACAGATACGCAGTATTTT; cdr3_aa: CASSFGDGDTDTQYF
clone_size: -; j_call: TRBJ1-5; v_call: TRBV7-2; d_call: -; cdr3_nt: TGTGCCAGCAGCTTAGTCGCGGGGGCCCCCAATCAGCCCCAGCATTTT; cdr3_aa: CASSLVAGAPNQPQHF
clone_size: -; j_call: TRBJ1-1; v_call: TRBV25-1; d_call: -; cdr3_nt: TGTGCCAGCGGACCCACAGGGAACATGAACACTGAAGCTTTCTTT; cdr3_aa: CASGPTGNMNTEAFF
clone_size: many; j_call: TRBJ2-7; v_call: TRBV6-6; d_call: -; cdr3_nt: TGTGCCAGCAGCCCCCCCGGTTTTAGTTTAGAGCAGTACTTC; cdr3_aa: CASSPPGFSLEQYF
clone_size: many; j_call: TRBJ2-5; v_call: TRBV20-1; d_call: TRBD1; cdr3_nt: TGCAGTGGCGGGGACAGGCAGTGGACCCAGTACTTC; cdr3_aa: CSGGDRQWTQYF